These 25 T cell receptor beta chains originate from one sample sequenced in a study of OX40 agonist ivuxolimab in advanced cancers. Repertoires were generated with immunoSEQ multiplex PCR, while TCRdb's copy carries only in-frame clones and drops some. The sample has about 77,000 clones, over 70% seen once. Sequenced material: CD4+ or CD8+ T cells sorted from blood, taken in a trial of the OX40 agonist ivuxolimab. Receptor source: an adult with an advanced solid tumor such as melanoma, head and neck, liver or kidney cancer.

This chain uses TRBV5-1 with TRBJ2-1; D might be TRBD1 (6 bases). CDR1 SGHRS and CDR2 YFSETQ come from the germline V gene. This CDR3 has 15 amino acids. Between the trimmed V and J ends, which lost 0 bases and 1 base, there was a span of 8 bases. The DNA for the CDR3 is TGCGCCAGCAGCTTGGTGAGGGGGTCCTACAATGAGCAGTTCTTC. This sequence encodes CASSLVRGSYNEQFF.

V is TRBV7-9 and J is TRBJ2-7; D tentatively reads TRBD1 or TRBD2 (6 bases each). This CDR3 comprises 15 residues. V was cut by 1 base and J by 6 bases, with 16 bases left in between. From germline, CDR1 is SEHNR and CDR2 FQNEAQ (reference sequence). The CDR3 protein is CASSLEGGLGVEQYF. The CDR3 nucleotides are TGTGCCAGCAGCTTAGAGGGGGGCCTTGGGGTCGAGCAGTACTTC.

The chain uses TRBV7-2 and TRBJ2-3; 7 nucleotides line up with TRBD2. Germline V gives CDR1 SGHTA, CDR2 FQGNSA. V shed 5 bases, J shed 2 bases, and the junction held 7 bases outside the gene matches. CDR3 size: 15 residues. CDR3: CASSRTREHTDTQYF. CDR3 nucleotide sequence: TGTGCCAGCAGCCGGACTAGGGAACACACAGATACGCAGTATTTT.

The rearrangement joins TRBV7-8 to TRBJ2-5, with TRBD2 matching over 10 bases. CDR1 SGHVS and CDR2 FQNEAQ come from the germline V gene. The CDR3 consists of 16 residues. J was trimmed by 4 bases and V by 3 bases; bases with no gene match: 8. CDR3 DNA sequence: TGTGCCAGCAGCTTTGGGCTAGCGGGAGTTGGAGAGACCCAGTACTTC. Residues: CASSFGLAGVGETQYF.

V usage is TRBV4-1 and J usage is TRBJ1-1; D is undetermined. The CDR3 extends over 17 amino acids. Trimming shortened V by 6 bases and J by 0 bases, and 20 bases separated the two germline ends. Germline CDR1 is MGHRA and CDR2 is YSYEKL. The CDR3: CASRNSHGRAMNTEAFF. CDR3 bases: TGCGCCAGCAGAAATTCTCACGGCCGGGCTATGAACACTGAAGCTTTCTTT.

The V gene is TRBV15, the J gene TRBJ1-1; D remains ambiguous. The CDR3 is made up of 15 amino acids. The V end was cut by 0 bases, the J end by 0 bases, with 8 bases between. Germline V gene sequence: CDR1 LNHNV, CDR2 YYDKDF (reference sequence). CDR3 loop: CATSREGSMNTEAFF. CDR3 DNA: TGTGCCACCAGCAGAGAAGGCAGCATGAACACTGAAGCTTTCTTT. Combining the CDR3 with reference TRBV15 and TRBJ1-1 gives the whole variable domain DAMVIQNPRYQVTQFGKPVTLSCSQTLNHNVMYWYQQKSSQAPKLLFHYYDKDFNNEADTPDNFQSRRPNTSFCFLDIRSPGLGDTAMYLCATSREGSMNTEAFFGQGTRLTVV.

The rearrangement uses TRBV13 and TRBJ2-1; tentative D call: TRBD2 (7 bases). The CDR3 is 15 residues long. Trimming shortened V by 2 bases and J by 7 bases, and 15 bases separated the two germline ends. Looked up from germline, CDR1 is PRHDT and CDR2 is FYEKMQ (reference sequence). The CDR3 coding sequence is TGTGCCAGCAGCTTAAAGGGGGGGCGATTTAATGAGCAGTTCTTC. This gives the protein CASSLKGGRFNEQFF.

This clone occurred a few times. The V and J genes are TRBV9 and TRBJ2-2, with D hard to call. V was trimmed by 3 bases and J by 4 bases, leaving 7 bases between them. The germline V gene encodes CDR1 SGDLS and CDR2 YYNGEE. The CDR3 runs to 13 residues. The CDR3 sequence: CASSGVSTGELFF. The CDR3 coding sequence is TGTGCCAGCAGCGGAGTGAGCACCGGGGAGCTGTTTTTT.

V is TRBV4-2 and J is TRBJ1-5, with D unresolved. CDR1 and CDR2 from the germline V gene are LGHNA and YNFKEQ. The CDR3 extends over 13 amino acids. V lost 0 bases to trimming and J lost 13 bases, with 13 bases between them. This CDR3 is CASSQDNGVGQHF. CDR3 DNA sequence: TGTGCCAGCAGCCAAGATAACGGGGTCGGTCAGCATTTT.

The chain carries TRBV7-3 and TRBJ2-2; no clear D gene. The CDR3 loop spans 14 amino acids. The germline V gene has CDR1 SGHTA and CDR2 FQGTGA. Trimming shortened V by 5 bases and J by 2 bases, and 9 bases separated the two germline ends. CDR3 in amino acids: CASSPYQNTGELFF. CDR3 in DNA: TGTGCCAGCAGCCCCTACCAAAACACCGGGGAGCTGTTTTTT. The full variable domain, in which reference TRBV7-3 and TRBJ2-2 provide the parts outside the CDR3, is GAGVSQTPSNKVTEKGKYVELRCDPISGHTALYWYRQSLGQGPEFLIYFQGTGAADDSGLPNDRFFAVRPEGSVSTLKIQRTERGDSAVYLCASSPYQNTGELFFGEGSRLTVL.

This chain joins TRBV5-8 and TRBJ2-1; no reliable D call. V was trimmed by 4 bases and J by 4 bases, leaving 12 bases between them. The CDR3 consists of 14 residues. Germline loops: CDR1 SGHTS, CDR2 YDEGEE. CDR3 protein: CASSQVTYYNEQFF. The CDR3 DNA sequence: TGTGCCAGCAGCCAAGTCACTTATTACAATGAGCAGTTCTTC.

The V call is TRBV5-1, the J call TRBJ2-2, with D unresolved. Germline loops: CDR1 SGHRS, CDR2 YFSETQ. The V end lost 9 bases, the J end lost 0 bases, and 12 bases lay between the germline ends. The CDR3 is 14 amino acids. The CDR3 protein is CATSGTTNTGELFF. CDR3 sequence (DNA): TGCGCCACCTCCGGTACAACGAACACCGGGGAGCTGTTTTTT.

In DNA form, the CDR3 reads TGCAGCGTTGAAGGCGGGCGTCGTGTCGATGAGCAGTTCTTC. This sequence encodes CSVEGGRRVDEQFF. V is TRBV29-1 and J is TRBJ2-1, with D possibly being TRBD2 (5 bases). CDR3 length: 14 amino acids. V was clipped by 1 base and J by 8 bases, with 15 bases between them. Germline values: CDR1 SQVTM, CDR2 ANQGSEA.

J is TRBJ2-3 and V is TRBV10-2, with TRBD1 matching over 7 bases. The germline gives CDR1 WSHSY, CDR2 SAAADI. This CDR3 is 15 amino acids long. J was trimmed by 0 bases and V by 6 bases; bases with no gene match: 6. As DNA, the CDR3 is TGCGCCAGCAGGGAATTGGACAGGAGCACAGATACGCAGTATTTT. It yields the protein CASRELDRSTDTQYF.

The chain has TRBV5-6 and TRBJ2-7; 9 bases are shared with TRBD1. V lost 0 bases and J lost 3; bases outside the gene matches: 4. From germline, CDR1 is SGHDT and CDR2 YYEEEE. The CDR3 loop spans 15 amino acids. CDR3 DNA sequence: TGTGCCAGCAGCTTGGCCGGGACAGGGCTCTACGAGCAGTACTTC. The encoded protein is CASSLAGTGLYEQYF. Full variable domain (rest looked up from reference TRBV5-6 and TRBJ2-7): DAGVTQSPTHLIKTRGQQVTLRCSPKSGHDTVSWYQQALGQGPQFIFQYYEEEERQRGNFPDRFSGHQFPNYSSELNVNALLLGDSALYLCASSLAGTGLYEQYFGPGTRLTVT.

V and J are TRBV7-9 and TRBJ1-1, with D unclear. Trimming took off 1 base at V and 3 bases at J, with 9 bases between the two ends. The length of the CDR3 is 14 residues. CDR1 and CDR2 from the germline V gene are SEHNR and FQNEAQ (reference sequence). The CDR3 sequence: CASSLGGQYTEAFF. In DNA, the CDR3 is TGTGCCAGCAGCTTAGGTGGGCAGTACACTGAAGCTTTCTTT.

The chain joins TRBV6-5 to TRBJ2-7, with D perhaps matching TRBD1 (5 bases). Trimming cost V 8 bases and J 5 bases, with 16 bases left between them. There are 13 residues in the CDR3. Germline-derived CDR1 and CDR2 are MNHEY and SVGAGI. Here the CDR3 DNA reads TGTGCCAGCCGCCGGGCAGGGCAGAACGAGCAGTACTTC. This codes for CASRRAGQNEQYF.

The CDR3 sequence: CASSQDPGQGVRGANVLTF. CDR3 DNA sequence: TGCGCCAGCAGCCAAGACCCGGGACAGGGGGTGCGTGGGGCCAACGTCCTGACTTTC. The chain links TRBV4-1 to TRBJ2-6, with 11 bases aligning to TRBD1. The CDR3 has 19 residues. Germline trimming cut 0 bases from V and 3 bases from J; bases unmatched to any gene: 7. From germline, CDR1 is MGHRA and CDR2 YSYEKL.

The V and J genes are TRBV27 and TRBJ1-6; 7 bases agree with TRBD1. This CDR3 has 14 residues. V shed 7 bases and J 9 bases; nucleotides not matched to a gene: 9. Germline V gives CDR1 MNHEY, CDR2 SMNVEV (reference sequence). The CDR3 region has the DNA TGTGCCAGCAATTCTCGGACAGGAGGTTCACCCCTCCACTTT. It codes for CASNSRTGGSPLHF.

The chain couples TRBV21-1 to TRBJ1-5. TRBV21-1 is classified as a pseudogene. This CDR3 is 14 amino acids long. The DNA for the CDR3 is TGTGCCAACTGGGGGGGCAGTGGCAATCAGCCCCAGCATTTT. Protein: CANWGGSGNQPQHF.

The rearrangement joins TRBV7-9 to TRBJ1-5; maybe TRBD1 (5 bases). CDR1 SEHNR and CDR2 FQNEAQ come from the germline V gene (reference sequence). The CDR3 is made up of 15 amino acids. The ends were cut back, 5 bases at V and 2 bases at J, with 13 bases in the middle. CDR3 nucleotides: TGTGCCAGCAGCCCCGTTGGAGGGGGCAATCAGCCCCAGCATTTT. Its translation: CASSPVGGGNQPQHF.

V gene TRBV27 combines with J gene TRBJ2-1; no clear D. The V gene's germline CDR1 is MNHEY and CDR2 SMNVEV (reference sequence). The CDR3 is made up of 14 amino acids. The V gene lost 6 bases and the J gene lost 2 bases, with 11 bases spanning the gap. CDR3 residues: CASSLAGAYNEQFF. The CDR3, as DNA: TGTGCCAGCAGCCTTGCTGGCGCCTACAATGAGCAGTTCTTC.

The chain links TRBV14 to TRBJ2-5; possible D gene TRBD1, 5 bases. The CDR3 extends over 14 amino acids. The germline V gene encodes CDR1 SGHDN and CDR2 FVKESK. Trimming removed 4 bases at V and 5 bases at J, with 14 bases between. The CDR3 loop is CASSPKSGRETQYF. The CDR3 coding sequence is TGTGCCAGCAGCCCCAAATCAGGGCGGGAGACCCAGTACTTC.

CDR3 protein: CASSLVGGAVGYTF. CDR3 DNA sequence: TGTGCCAGCAGCTTGGTAGGTGGGGCAGTTGGCTACACCTTC. The chain carries TRBV5-4 and TRBJ1-2; the D gene is possibly TRBD1 (5 bases). V was cut by 0 bases and J by 7 bases, with 13 bases left in between. The CDR3 has 14 amino acids. Per germline, CDR1 SGHNT and CDR2 YYREEE (reference sequence).

DNA for the CDR3: TGTGCCAGCAGGCAGACAGATCACACTGAAGCTTTCTTT. It is translated as CASRQTDHTEAFF. The rearrangement joins TRBV6-5 to TRBJ1-1, with D maybe TRBD1 (5 bases). Trimming took 6 bases from V and 3 from J, leaving 11 bases between them. Germline CDR1 and CDR2: MNHEY and SVGAGI. CDR3 length equals 13 residues.